Below, one T cell receptor (beta chain) is given with its context. The CDR3 totals 14 residues. V was cut by 2 bases and J by 5 bases, with 12 bases left in between. Germline CDR1 SQVTM, CDR2 ANQGSEA. These data belong to a study of blood T cell repertoires in COVID-19. At the level of the study: Nucleic acid was either cDNA or gDNA, and it came from T cells, B-cell-depleted T cells, or PBMCs.

Original methodology: Amplification from reference gene primers served as the basis for estimated nucleated cell counts. Profiling relied on immunoSEQ multiplex PCR, and the TCRdb table lists in-frame clones only, not all of them. From that table come the V and J calls and clone size; the DNA was used to work out D and trimming. The sample holds approximately 340,000 clones, around four fifths seen once. The clonotype originates from a young man with active or convalescent COVID-19. This rearrangement joins TRBV29-1 to TRBJ1-4; TRBD1 is a possible D gene (6 bases). The source material was peripheral blood. CDR3 in DNA: TGCAGCGTTGAACAGGGGAGCCTAAATGAAAAACTGTTTTTT. Amino acids: CSVEQGSLNEKLFF. The full variable domain, in which reference TRBV29-1 and TRBJ1-4 provide the parts outside the CDR3, is SAVISQKPSRDICQRGTSLTIQCQVDSQVTMMFWYRQQPGQSLTLIATANQGSEATYESGFVIDKFPISRPNLTFSTLTVSNMSPEDSSIYLCSVEQGSLNEKLFFGSGTQLSVL.